The 4 T cell receptor beta chains presented below share a single source sample, sequenced in a study of blood T cell repertoires in COVID-19. The repertoire was sequenced with immunoSEQ multiplex PCR; TCRdb's copy has only in-frame clones and lacks some. The sample lists about 90,000 clones, approximately 80% occurring once. The specimen sequenced was peripheral blood. Receptors were obtained from a human donor in a cohort sampled during active COVID-19.

The genes are TRBV7-2 and TRBJ2-7; the match to TRBD1 covers 9 bases. The germline V gene has CDR1 SGHTA and CDR2 FQGNSA. With 5 bases clipped from V and 2 bases from J, the junction kept 4 bases outside the gene matches. The CDR3 spans 14 residues. The CDR3 coding sequence is TGTGCCAGCAGCGGCGACAGGGGGGCCTACGAGCAGTACTTC. Amino acid sequence: CASSGDRGAYEQYF.

The chain uses TRBV12-2 and TRBJ1-5; the DNA was not used to check the table's D call, TRBD1. TRBV12-2 is a known pseudogene. CDR3 length: 16 residues. The DNA of the CDR3 is TGTGCAAGTCGCTCTCCTGACGTGGGCCGTTCTGGGCCCCAGCATTTT. It yields the protein CASRSPDVGRSGPQHF.

This clone was seen only a few times. DNA for the CDR3: TGCGCCAGCCGAGGCGGGGGGGCAAGAAACACTGAAGCTTTCTTT. It encodes CASRGGGARNTEAFF. The rearrangement joins TRBV5-1 to TRBJ1-1; D is perhaps TRBD1 (6 bases). The germline V and J ends were trimmed by 7 bases and 2 bases, with 18 bases remaining between them. The CDR3 is 15 residues long. Germline loops: CDR1 SGHRS, CDR2 YFSETQ.

This sequence joins TRBV5-5 and TRBJ1-4; 7 nucleotides align to TRBD1. Germline CDR1 is SGHKS and CDR2 is YYEKEE (reference sequence). V was clipped by 4 bases and J by 4 bases; unmatched bases: 7. The CDR3 extends over 15 amino acids. CDR3 region: CASSPGTVDNEKLFF. The DNA for the CDR3 is TGTGCCAGCAGCCCCGGGACAGTCGATAATGAAAAACTGTTTTTT.